A selection of T cell receptor beta chains follows, all from one sample in a study of breast tumors, draining lymph nodes, adjacent tissues. TCRdb passed the multiplex PCR reads through MiXCR, listing each CDR3 protein once. The table lists 85,000 to 120,000 distinct CDR3 sequences, 30% of them singletons. The specimen sequenced was axillary lymph node tissue. The source of these receptors is a female donor with breast cancer. Some clones in this sample may be carry-over from other donors' samples. Both conserved end residues are part of each CDR3.

v_call: TRBV5-4; cdr3_aa: CASSKDAVSTDTQYF
v_call: TRBV4-3; cdr3_aa: CASSQDSQETQYF
v_call: TRBV5-4; cdr3_aa: CDSSFYICSARDSQDIDGYTF
v_call: TRBV6-2/TRBV6-3; cdr3_aa: CASTLLPNGQFF
v_call: TRBV19; cdr3_aa: CASNYNFANTGELFF
v_call: TRBV20-1; cdr3_aa: CSATETPGATVLTF
v_call: TRBV5-1; cdr3_aa: CASSLGLGGLNIQYF
v_call: TRBV19; cdr3_aa: CASSNQPNSNQPQHF
v_call: TRBV4-1; cdr3_aa: CASSPGTATSDEQFF
v_call: TRBV19; cdr3_aa: CASTEEGFGNQPQHF
v_call: TRBV7-3; cdr3_aa: CASSFGAGGNTDTQYF
v_call: TRBV25-1; cdr3_aa: CASSESPLSSLLHF
v_call: TRBV9; cdr3_aa: CASSVSPAATNEKLFF
v_call: TRBV7-9; cdr3_aa: CASSSHSSRAFF
v_call: TRBV7-2; cdr3_aa: CASSPRVSSGEVDTQYF
v_call: TRBV12-3/TRBV12-4; cdr3_aa: CASSLRGTGNTEAFF
v_call: TRBV20-1; cdr3_aa: CSAARTGTYEQPQHF
v_call: TRBV19; cdr3_aa: CASRISPNPLGIYEQYF
v_call: TRBV5-4; cdr3_aa: CASSLRGPGTAKNIQYF
v_call: TRBV20-1; cdr3_aa: CSATGDGYTF
v_call: TRBV27; cdr3_aa: CASSLSGLINSPLHF
v_call: TRBV7-9; cdr3_aa: CASSLERGTEAFF
v_call: TRBV6-5; cdr3_aa: CASSYTLAGGQRELFF
v_call: TRBV9; cdr3_aa: CASSVEQSASPLHF
v_call: TRBV7-2; cdr3_aa: CASSLGLERYEQYF